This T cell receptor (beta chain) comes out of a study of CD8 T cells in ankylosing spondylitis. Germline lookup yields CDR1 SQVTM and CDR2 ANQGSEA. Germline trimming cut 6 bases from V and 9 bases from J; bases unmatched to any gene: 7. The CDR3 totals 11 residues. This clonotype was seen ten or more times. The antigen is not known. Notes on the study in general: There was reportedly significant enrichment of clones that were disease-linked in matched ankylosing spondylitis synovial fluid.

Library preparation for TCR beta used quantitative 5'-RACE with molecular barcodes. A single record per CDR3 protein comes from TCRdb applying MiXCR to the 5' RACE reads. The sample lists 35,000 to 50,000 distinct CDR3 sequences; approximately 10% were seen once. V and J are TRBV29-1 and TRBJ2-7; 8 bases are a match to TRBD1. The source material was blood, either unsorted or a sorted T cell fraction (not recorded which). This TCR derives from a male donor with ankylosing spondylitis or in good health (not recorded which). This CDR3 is CSVVGQGAQYF. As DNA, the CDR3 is TGCAGCGTGGTAGGACAGGGAGCGCAGTACTTC.